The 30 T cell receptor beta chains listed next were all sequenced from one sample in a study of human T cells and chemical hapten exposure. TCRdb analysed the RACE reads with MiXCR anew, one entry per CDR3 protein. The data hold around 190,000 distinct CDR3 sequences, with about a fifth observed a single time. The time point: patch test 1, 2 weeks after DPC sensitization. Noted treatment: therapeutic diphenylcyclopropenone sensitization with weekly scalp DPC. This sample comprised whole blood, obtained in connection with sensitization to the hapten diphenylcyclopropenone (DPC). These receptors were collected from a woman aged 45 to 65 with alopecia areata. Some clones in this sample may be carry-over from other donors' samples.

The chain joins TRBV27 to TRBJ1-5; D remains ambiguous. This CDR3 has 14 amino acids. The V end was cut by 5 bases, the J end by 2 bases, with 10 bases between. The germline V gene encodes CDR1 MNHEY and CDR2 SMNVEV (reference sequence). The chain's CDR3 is CASSTWRGNQPQHF. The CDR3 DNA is TGTGCCAGCAGTACCTGGAGGGGCAATCAGCCCCAGCATTTT.

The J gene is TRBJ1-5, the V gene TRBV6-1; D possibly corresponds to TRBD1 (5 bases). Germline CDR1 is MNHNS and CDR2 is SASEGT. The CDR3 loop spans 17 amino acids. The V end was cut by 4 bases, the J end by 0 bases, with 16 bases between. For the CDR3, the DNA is TGTGCCAGCAGTGCGAGCCCGGGACGGGATAGCAATCAGCCCCAGCATTTT. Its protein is CASSASPGRDSNQPQHF.

CDR3 loop: CASSRNTPNQPQHF. The CDR3 DNA reads as TGTGCCAGCTCTCGTAATACGCCTAATCAGCCCCAGCATTTT. This chain uses TRBV7-9 with TRBJ1-5; D remains unclear. V was pared by 8 bases and J by 4 bases, with 15 bases between. The CDR3 loop spans 14 amino acids. Germline V lookup: CDR1 SEHNR, CDR2 FQNEAQ (reference sequence).

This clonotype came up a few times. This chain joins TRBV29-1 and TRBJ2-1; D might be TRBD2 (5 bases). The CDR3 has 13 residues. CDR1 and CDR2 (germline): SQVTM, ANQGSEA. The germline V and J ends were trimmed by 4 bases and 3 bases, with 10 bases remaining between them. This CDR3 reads CSVVGALYNEQFF. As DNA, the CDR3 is TGCAGCGTTGTGGGAGCCCTCTACAATGAGCAGTTCTTC.

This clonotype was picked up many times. The CDR3 loop reads CSARESGNTIYF. In DNA, the CDR3 is TGCAGTGCTAGAGAATCTGGAAACACCATATATTTT. The V gene is TRBV20-1, the J gene TRBJ1-3; D call uncertain. V was cut by 0 bases and J by 1 base, with 1 base left in between. The CDR3 is made up of 12 amino acids. Germline CDR1 and CDR2: DFQATT and SNEGSKA (reference sequence).

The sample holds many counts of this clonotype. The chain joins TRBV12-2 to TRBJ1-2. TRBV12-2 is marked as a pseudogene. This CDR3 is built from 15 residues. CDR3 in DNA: TGTGCAAGTCGCACCTGGAGGGTCGGATGCTATGGCTACACCTTC. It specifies CASRTWRVGCYGYTF.

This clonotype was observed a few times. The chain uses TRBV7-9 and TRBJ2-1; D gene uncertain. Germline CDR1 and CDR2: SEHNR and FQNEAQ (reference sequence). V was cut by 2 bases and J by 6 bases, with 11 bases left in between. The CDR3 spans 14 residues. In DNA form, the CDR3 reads TGTGCCAGCAGCTTACTTGGGGTAAGCAATGAGCAGTTCTTC. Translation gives CASSLLGVSNEQFF. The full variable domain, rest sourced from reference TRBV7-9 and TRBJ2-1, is DTGVSQNPRHKITKRGQNVTFRCDPISEHNRLYWYRQTLGQGPEFLTYFQNEAQLEKSRLLSDRFSAERPKGSFSTLEIQRTEQGDSAMYLCASSLLGVSNEQFFGPGTRLTVL.

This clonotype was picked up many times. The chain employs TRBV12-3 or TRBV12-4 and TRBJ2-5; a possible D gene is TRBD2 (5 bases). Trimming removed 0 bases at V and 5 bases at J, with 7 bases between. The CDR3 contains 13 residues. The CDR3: CASSLAGVETQYF. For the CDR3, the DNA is TGTGCCAGCAGTTTAGCGGGAGTGGAGACCCAGTACTTC.

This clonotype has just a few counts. The CDR3 region is CASSALPAVDEQYF. The CDR3 DNA reads as TGTGCCAGCAGCGCATTGCCCGCGGTGGACGAGCAGTACTTC. The V and J genes are TRBV9 and TRBJ2-7; D is unresolved. The V and J ends lost 3 bases and 5 bases respectively, with 15 bases between them. This CDR3 spans 14 amino acids. The germline V gene encodes CDR1 SGDLS and CDR2 YYNGEE.

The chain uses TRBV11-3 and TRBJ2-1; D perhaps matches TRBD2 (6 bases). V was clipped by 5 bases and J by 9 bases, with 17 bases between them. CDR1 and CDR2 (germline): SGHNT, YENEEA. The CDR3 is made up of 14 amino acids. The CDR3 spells CASSPSGWRGEQFF. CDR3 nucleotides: TGTGCCAGCAGCCCCAGCGGGTGGAGGGGTGAGCAGTTCTTC.

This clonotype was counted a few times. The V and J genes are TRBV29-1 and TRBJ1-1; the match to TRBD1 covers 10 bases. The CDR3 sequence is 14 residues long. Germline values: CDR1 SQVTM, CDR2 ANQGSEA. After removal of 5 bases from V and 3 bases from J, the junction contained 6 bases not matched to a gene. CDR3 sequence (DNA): TGCAGCGTTAATATGGGACAGGGGTACACTGAAGCTTTCTTT. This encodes CSVNMGQGYTEAFF.

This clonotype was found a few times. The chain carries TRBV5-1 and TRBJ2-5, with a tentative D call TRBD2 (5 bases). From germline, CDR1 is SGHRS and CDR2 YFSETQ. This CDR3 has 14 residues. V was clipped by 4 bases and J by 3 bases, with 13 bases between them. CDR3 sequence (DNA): TGCGCCAGCAGCCCACGGACTCTAAAAGAGACCCAGTACTTC. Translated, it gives CASSPRTLKETQYF.

CDR3 in amino acids: CSVGQDLTDTQYF. In nucleotides, the CDR3 is TGCAGCGTTGGACAGGACCTCACAGATACGCAGTATTTT. The chain uses TRBV29-1 and TRBJ2-3, with D maybe TRBD1 (6 bases). This CDR3 has 13 amino acids. V lost 4 bases and J lost 2, with 10 bases in between. CDR1 and CDR2 from the germline V gene are SQVTM and ANQGSEA.

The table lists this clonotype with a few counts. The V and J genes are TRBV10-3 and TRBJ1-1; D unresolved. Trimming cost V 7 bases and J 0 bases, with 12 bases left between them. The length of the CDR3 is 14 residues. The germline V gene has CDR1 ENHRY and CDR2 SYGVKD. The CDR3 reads CAITWPKMNTEAFF. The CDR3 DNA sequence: TGTGCCATCACCTGGCCCAAGATGAACACTGAAGCTTTCTTT.

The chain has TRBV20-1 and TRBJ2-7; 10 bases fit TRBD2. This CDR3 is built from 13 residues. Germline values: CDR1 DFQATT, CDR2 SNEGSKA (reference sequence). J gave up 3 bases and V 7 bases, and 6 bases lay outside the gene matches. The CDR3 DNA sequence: TGCAGTGGTCGGGCTAGCGGGAGCTACGAGCAGTACTTC. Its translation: CSGRASGSYEQYF.

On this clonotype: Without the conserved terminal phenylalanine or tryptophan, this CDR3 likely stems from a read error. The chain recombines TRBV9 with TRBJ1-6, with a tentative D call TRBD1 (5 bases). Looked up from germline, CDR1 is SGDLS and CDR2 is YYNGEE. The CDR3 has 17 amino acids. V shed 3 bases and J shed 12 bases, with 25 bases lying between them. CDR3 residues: CASSGQDTSLIKGPLHL. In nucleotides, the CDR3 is TGTGCCAGCAGCGGGCAGGACACCTCCCTCATAAAGGGACCCCTCCACCTT.

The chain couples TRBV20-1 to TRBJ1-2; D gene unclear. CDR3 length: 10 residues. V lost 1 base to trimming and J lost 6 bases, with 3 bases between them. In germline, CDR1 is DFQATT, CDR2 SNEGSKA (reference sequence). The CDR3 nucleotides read TGCAGTGCTAGAGCAGATGGCTACACCTTC. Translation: CSARADGYTF.

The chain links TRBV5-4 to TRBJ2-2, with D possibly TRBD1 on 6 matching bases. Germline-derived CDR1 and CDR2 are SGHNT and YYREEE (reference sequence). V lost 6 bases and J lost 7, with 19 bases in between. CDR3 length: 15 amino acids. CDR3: CASNNRDTYLGELFF. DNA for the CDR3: TGTGCCAGCAACAACCGGGACACCTACCTCGGGGAGCTGTTTTTT. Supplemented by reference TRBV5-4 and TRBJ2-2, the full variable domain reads ETGVTQSPTHLIKTRGQQVTLRCSSQSGHNTVSWYQQALGQGPQFIFQYYREEENGRGNFPPRFSGLQFPNYSSELNVNALELDDSALYLCASNNRDTYLGELFFGEGSRLTVL.

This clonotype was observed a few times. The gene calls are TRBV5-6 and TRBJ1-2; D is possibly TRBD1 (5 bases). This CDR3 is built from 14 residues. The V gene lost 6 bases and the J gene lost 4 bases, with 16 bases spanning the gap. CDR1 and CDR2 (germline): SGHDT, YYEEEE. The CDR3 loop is CASTDGGKFYGYTF. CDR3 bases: TGTGCCAGCACCGACGGGGGAAAGTTCTATGGCTACACCTTC.

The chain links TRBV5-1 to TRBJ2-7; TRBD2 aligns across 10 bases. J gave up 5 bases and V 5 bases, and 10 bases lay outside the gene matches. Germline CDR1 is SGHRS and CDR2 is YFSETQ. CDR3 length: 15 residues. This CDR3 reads CASSPQAGGPHEQYF. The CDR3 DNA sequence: TGCGCCAGCAGTCCTCAAGCGGGAGGGCCCCACGAGCAGTACTTC.

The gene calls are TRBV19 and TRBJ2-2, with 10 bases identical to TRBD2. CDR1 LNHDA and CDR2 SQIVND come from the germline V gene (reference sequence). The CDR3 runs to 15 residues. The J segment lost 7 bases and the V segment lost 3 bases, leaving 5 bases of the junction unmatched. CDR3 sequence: CASSIPSGSIGELFF. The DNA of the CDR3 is TGTGCCAGTAGTATCCCTAGCGGGAGTATCGGGGAGCTGTTTTTT.

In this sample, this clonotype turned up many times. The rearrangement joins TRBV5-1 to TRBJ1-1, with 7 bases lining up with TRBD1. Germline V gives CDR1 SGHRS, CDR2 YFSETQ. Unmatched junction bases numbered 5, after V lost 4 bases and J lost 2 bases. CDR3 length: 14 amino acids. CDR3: CASSRQGPNTEAFF. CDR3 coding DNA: TGCGCCAGCAGCCGACAGGGACCAAACACTGAAGCTTTCTTT. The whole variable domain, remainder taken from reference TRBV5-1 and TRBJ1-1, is KAGVTQTPRYLIKTRGQQVTLSCSPISGHRSVSWYQQTPGQGLQFLFEYFSETQRNKGNFPGRFSGRQFSNSRSEMNVSTLELGDSALYLCASSRQGPNTEAFFGQGTRLTVV.

The CDR3: CASSQDSAAEQYF. CDR3 coding DNA: TGTGCCAGCAGCCAAGACTCTGCCGCCGAGCAGTACTTC. The chain joins TRBV3-1 to TRBJ2-7; D is unresolved. Germline CDR1 reads LGHDT; CDR2 reads YNNKEL (reference sequence). The CDR3 sequence is 13 residues long. V lost 0 bases and J lost 6, with 9 bases in between.

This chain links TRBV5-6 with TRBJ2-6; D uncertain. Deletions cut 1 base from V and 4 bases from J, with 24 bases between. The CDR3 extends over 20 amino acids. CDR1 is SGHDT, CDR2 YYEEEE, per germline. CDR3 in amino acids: CASSLWVVASLGLGANVLTF. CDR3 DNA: TGTGCCAGCAGCTTGTGGGTTGTCGCTTCGCTGGGTTTAGGGGCCAACGTCCTGACTTTC.

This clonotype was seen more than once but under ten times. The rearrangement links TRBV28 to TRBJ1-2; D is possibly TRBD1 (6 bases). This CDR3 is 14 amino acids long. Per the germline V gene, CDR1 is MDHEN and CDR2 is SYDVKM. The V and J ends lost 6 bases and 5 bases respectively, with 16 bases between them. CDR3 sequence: CASSFQRQDYGYTF. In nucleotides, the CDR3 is TGTGCCAGCAGCTTTCAACGACAGGATTATGGCTACACCTTC.

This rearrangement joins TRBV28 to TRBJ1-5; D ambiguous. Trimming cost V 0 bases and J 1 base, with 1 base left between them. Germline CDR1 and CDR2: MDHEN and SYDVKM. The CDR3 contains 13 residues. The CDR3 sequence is CASSLWSNQPQHF. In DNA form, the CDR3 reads TGTGCCAGCAGTTTATGGAGCAATCAGCCCCAGCATTTT.

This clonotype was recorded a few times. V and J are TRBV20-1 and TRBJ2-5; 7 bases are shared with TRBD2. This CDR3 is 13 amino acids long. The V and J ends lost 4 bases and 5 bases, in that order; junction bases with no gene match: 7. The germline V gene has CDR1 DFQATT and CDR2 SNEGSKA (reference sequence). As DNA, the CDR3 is TGCAGTGCTAAGGAGGGAGGGGCGGAGACCCAGTACTTC. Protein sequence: CSAKEGGAETQYF.

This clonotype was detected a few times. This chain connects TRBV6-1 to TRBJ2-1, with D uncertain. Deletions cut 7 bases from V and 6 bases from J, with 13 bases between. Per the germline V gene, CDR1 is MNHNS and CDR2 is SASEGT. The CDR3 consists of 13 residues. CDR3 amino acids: CASNPSGSNEQFF. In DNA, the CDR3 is TGTGCCAGCAACCCGAGTGGTAGCAATGAGCAGTTCTTC.

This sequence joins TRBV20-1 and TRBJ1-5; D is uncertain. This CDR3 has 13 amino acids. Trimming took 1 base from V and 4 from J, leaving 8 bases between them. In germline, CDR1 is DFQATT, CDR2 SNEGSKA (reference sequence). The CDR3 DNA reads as TGCAGTGCTAGAGCGGCAGGTAATCAGCCCCAGCATTTT. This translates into CSARAAGNQPQHF.

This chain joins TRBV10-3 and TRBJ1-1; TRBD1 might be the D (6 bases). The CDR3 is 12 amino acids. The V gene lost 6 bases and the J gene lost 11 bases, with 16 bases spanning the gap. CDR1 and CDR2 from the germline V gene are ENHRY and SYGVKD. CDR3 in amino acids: CAISRTVEGAFF. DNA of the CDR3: TGTGCCATCAGCAGGACAGTTGAAGGGGCTTTCTTT.